The clone carrying this T cell receptor (beta chain) was seen more than once but under ten times. After constant-region reverse-primer amplification, full-length variable regions underwent semi-nested PCR with Nested Universal Primer A. TCRdb reanalysed the 5' RACE reads using MiXCR and keeps one entry per CDR3 protein. The top ten clones hold about 4.2% of a sample with around 7,000 distinct CDR3 sequences, roughly 40% of them seen once. CDR1 is MNHNS, CDR2 SASEGT, per germline. The CDR3 contains 16 residues. V was cut by 10 bases and J by 1 base, with 22 bases left in between. Specimen: memory CD4+ T cells sorted from blood. Subset here: memory CD4+ T cells, CD4+CD45RO+CD25-. The chain couples TRBV6-1 to TRBJ2-5; TRBD1 is a possible D gene (5 bases). The source is a female donor with breast cancer. CDR3 sequence (DNA): TGTGCCACCACCCCGAGAAGGGGCAGAGGCCAAGAGACCCAGTACTTC. This encodes CATTPRRGRGQETQYF.